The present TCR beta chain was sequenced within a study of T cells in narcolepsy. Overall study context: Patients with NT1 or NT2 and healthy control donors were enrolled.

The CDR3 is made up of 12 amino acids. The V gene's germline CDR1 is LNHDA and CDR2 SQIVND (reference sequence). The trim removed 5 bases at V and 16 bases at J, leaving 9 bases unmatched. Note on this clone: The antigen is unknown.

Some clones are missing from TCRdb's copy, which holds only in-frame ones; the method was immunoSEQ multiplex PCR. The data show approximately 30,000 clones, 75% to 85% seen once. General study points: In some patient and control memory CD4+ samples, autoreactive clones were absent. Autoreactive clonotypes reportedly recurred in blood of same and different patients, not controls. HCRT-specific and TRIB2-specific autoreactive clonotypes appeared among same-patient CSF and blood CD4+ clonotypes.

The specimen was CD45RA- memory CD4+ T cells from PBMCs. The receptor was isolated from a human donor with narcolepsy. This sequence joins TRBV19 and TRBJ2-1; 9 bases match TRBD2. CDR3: CASSDRTSASFF. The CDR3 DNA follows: TGTGCCAGTAGTGATCGGACTAGCGCTAGTTTCTTC.